This T cell receptor beta chain was identified in a study of blood T cell repertoires in COVID-19. Only in-frame clones appear in the TCRdb table, and some are missing; sequencing was by immunoSEQ multiplex PCR. The sample yields hundreds of thousands of clones, approximately 91% seen once. This TCR was recovered from a woman aged 55-69 years with acute or convalescent COVID-19. Sequencing was carried out using peripheral blood.

CDR3 sequence (DNA): TGTGCCAGTAGTGTCACCAGGGGGGCCAAAAACATTCAGTACTTC. Encoded protein: CASSVTRGAKNIQYF. This chain joins TRBV19 and TRBJ2-4; 7 nucleotides line up with TRBD1. Germline CDR1 reads LNHDA; CDR2 reads SQIVND (reference sequence). Unmatched junction bases numbered 5, after V lost 5 bases and J lost 1 base. The CDR3 totals 15 residues.